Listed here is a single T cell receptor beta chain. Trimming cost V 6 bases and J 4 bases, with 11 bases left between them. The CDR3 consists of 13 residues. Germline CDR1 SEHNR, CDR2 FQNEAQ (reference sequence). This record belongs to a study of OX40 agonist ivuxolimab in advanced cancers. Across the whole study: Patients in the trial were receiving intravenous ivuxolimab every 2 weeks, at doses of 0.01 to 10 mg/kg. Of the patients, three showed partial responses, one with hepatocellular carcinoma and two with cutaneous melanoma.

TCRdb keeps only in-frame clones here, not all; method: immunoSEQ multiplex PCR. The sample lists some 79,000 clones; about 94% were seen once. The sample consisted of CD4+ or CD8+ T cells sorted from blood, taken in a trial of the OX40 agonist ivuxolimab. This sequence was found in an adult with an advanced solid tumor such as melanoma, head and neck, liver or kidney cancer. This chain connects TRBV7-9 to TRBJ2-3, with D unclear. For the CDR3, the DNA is TGTGCCAGCAGGCCCTCAGGCCCAGATACGCAGTATTTT. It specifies CASRPSGPDTQYF.